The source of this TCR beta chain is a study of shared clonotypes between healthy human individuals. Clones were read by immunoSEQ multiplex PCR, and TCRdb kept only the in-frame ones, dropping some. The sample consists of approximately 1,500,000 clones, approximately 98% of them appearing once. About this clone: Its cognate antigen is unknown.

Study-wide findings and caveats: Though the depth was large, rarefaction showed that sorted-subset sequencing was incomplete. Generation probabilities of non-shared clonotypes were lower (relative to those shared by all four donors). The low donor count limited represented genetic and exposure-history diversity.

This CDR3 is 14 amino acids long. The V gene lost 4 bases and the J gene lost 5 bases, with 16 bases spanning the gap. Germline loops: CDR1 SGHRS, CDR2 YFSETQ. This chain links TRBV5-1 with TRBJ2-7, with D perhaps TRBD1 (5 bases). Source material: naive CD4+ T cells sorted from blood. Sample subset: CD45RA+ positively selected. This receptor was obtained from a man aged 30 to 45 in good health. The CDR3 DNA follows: TGCGCCAGCAGCATACAAGGGGTTCAGGACGAGCAGTACTTC. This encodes CASSIQGVQDEQYF.